Below, 32 T cell receptor beta chains from the same sample are listed, as sequenced in a study of shared clonotypes between healthy human individuals. CD45RO-negative, CCR7-positively selected cells formed the naive CD8 fraction, excluding terminally differentiated effector memory CD45RA+ cells. Libraries were prepared by immunoSEQ multiplex PCR; TCRdb keeps only in-frame clonotypes and omits some of them. The sample includes more than 550,000 clones, about 92% seen only once; the top ten take 24%. The sequencing input was naive CD8+ T cells sorted from blood. These receptors originate from a man aged 25-45 years in good health.

The chain is built from TRBV7-9 and TRBJ2-3; D possibly uses TRBD1 or TRBD2 (5 bases each). There are 15 residues in the CDR3. Germline CDR1 and CDR2: SEHNR and FQNEAQ (reference sequence). V was trimmed by 5 bases and J by 3 bases, leaving 15 bases between them. The DNA for the CDR3 is TGTGCCAGCAGCCCGATTTGGGACGAAACAGATACGCAGTATTTT. Translation gives CASSPIWDETDTQYF. Complete variable domain (other parts from reference TRBV7-9 and TRBJ2-3): DTGVSQNPRHKITKRGQNVTFRCDPISEHNRLYWYRQTLGQGPEFLTYFQNEAQLEKSRLLSDRFSAERPKGSFSTLEIQRTEQGDSAMYLCASSPIWDETDTQYFGPGTRLTVL.

The chain joins TRBV4-1 to TRBJ2-3; perhaps TRBD1 as D (6 bases). Germline CDR1 is MGHRA and CDR2 is YSYEKL. Trimming left V 1 base short and J 3 bases short, with 11 bases between. The CDR3 loop spans 15 amino acids. CDR3 bases: TGCGCCAGCAGCCAAGGGCAGGGGTTTACAGATACGCAGTATTTT. Translated, it gives CASSQGQGFTDTQYF.

The CDR3, as DNA: TGTGCCAGCAGCTTAGATATGGGGGGCGAGCAGTACTTC. Amino acids: CASSLDMGGEQYF. The genes are TRBV7-6 and TRBJ2-7; the D gene is possibly TRBD2 (6 bases). The V end lost 1 base, the J end lost 6 bases, and 10 bases lay between the germline ends. CDR1 and CDR2 (germline): SGHVS, FNYEAQ. The CDR3 spans 13 residues.

The chain links TRBV11-3 to TRBJ2-5, with D perhaps given as TRBD1 or TRBD2 (6 bases each). Germline CDR1 SGHNT, CDR2 YENEEA. V gave up 5 bases and J gave up 5 bases, with 18 bases separating them. The CDR3 has 15 amino acids. This CDR3 is CASSRTWGAGETQYF. The CDR3 DNA follows: TGTGCCAGCAGCCGAACTTGGGGGGCAGGGGAGACCCAGTACTTC.

The genes are TRBV7-8 and TRBJ1-5, with D perhaps TRBD1 (5 bases). Trimming shortened V by 3 bases and J by 5 bases, and 20 bases separated the two germline ends. The CDR3 contains 17 residues. Germline CDR1 SGHVS, CDR2 FQNEAQ. The CDR3 nucleotides read TGTGCCAGCAGCTTGGGGCTGCGGGTCCGAGTGGATCAGCCCCAGCATTTT. It encodes CASSLGLRVRVDQPQHF.

The gene calls are TRBV28 and TRBJ1-2; TRBD1 agrees at 9 bases. V lost 6 bases and J lost 5; bases outside the gene matches: 22. Germline CDR1 reads MDHEN; CDR2 reads SYDVKM. This CDR3 is built from 19 residues. This CDR3 is CASRYLLGQGTTEDYGYTF. CDR3 DNA: TGTGCCAGCAGATACCTTCTCGGACAGGGGACCACTGAGGATTATGGCTACACCTTC.

This clone turned up a few times. The chain joins TRBV27 to TRBJ1-2; TRBD1 matches at 7 bases. The CDR3 sequence is 14 residues long. The trim removed 4 bases at V and 4 bases at J, leaving 6 bases unmatched. Germline V gene data show CDR1 as MNHEY and CDR2 as SMNVEV (reference sequence). The CDR3 region is CASSSPRDSYGYTF. CDR3 bases: TGTGCCAGCAGTTCACCTAGGGACAGCTATGGCTACACCTTC.

V usage is TRBV6-5 and J usage is TRBJ1-4; D remains unclear. V was shortened by 6 bases and J by 8 bases, with 19 bases between the two germline ends. Per the germline V gene, CDR1 is MNHEY and CDR2 is SVGAGI. This CDR3 contains 15 residues. This chain's CDR3 is CASSPRVAQGEKLFF. DNA for the CDR3: TGTGCCAGCAGCCCTAGGGTAGCTCAAGGAGAAAAACTGTTTTTT.

The CDR3 nucleotides are TGTGCCAGCAGTGGGAGTCTAGCGGGAGACTATGAGCAGTTCTTC. Residues: CASSGSLAGDYEQFF. The J gene is TRBJ2-1, the V gene TRBV5-6, with TRBD2 identical over 10 bases. CDR3 size: 15 residues. J lost 8 bases, V lost 5 bases, and 10 bases had no gene match. In germline, CDR1 is SGHDT, CDR2 YYEEEE.

The chain uses TRBV18 and TRBJ2-1; the D is unclear. The CDR3 consists of 15 residues. Looked up from germline, CDR1 is KGHSH and CDR2 is LQKENI. Trimming left V 8 bases short and J 0 bases short, with 14 bases between. The CDR3 coding sequence is TGTGCCAGCACGGCTGGCACTTACTCCTACAATGAGCAGTTCTTC. Protein: CASTAGTYSYNEQFF.

The chain recombines TRBV14 with TRBJ2-7; D perhaps matches TRBD1 (5 bases). The germline V gene encodes CDR1 SGHDN and CDR2 FVKESK. The V and J ends lost 4 bases and 3 bases respectively, with 19 bases between them. The CDR3 loop spans 16 amino acids. The CDR3 DNA is TGTGCCAGCAGCCTCTCCGGCAGGGTGGAGTACTACGAGCAGTACTTC. Its protein product is CASSLSGRVEYYEQYF.

This chain joins TRBV7-8 and TRBJ1-1, with D possibly TRBD1 on 6 matching bases. Germline values: CDR1 SGHVS, CDR2 FQNEAQ. Trimming took off 2 bases at V and 4 bases at J, with 8 bases between the two ends. The CDR3 length is 13 residues. The CDR3 region is CASSLTGTTEAFF. The CDR3 DNA reads as TGTGCCAGCAGCTTAACAGGGACCACTGAAGCTTTCTTT. Drawing the rest from reference TRBV7-8 and TRBJ1-1, the complete variable domain is GAGVSQSPRYKVAKRGQDVALRCDPISGHVSLFWYQQALGQGPEFLTYFQNEAQLDKSGLPSDRFFAERPEGSVSTLKIQRTQQEDSAVYLCASSLTGTTEAFFGQGTRLTVV.

The chain couples TRBV13 to TRBJ2-2; 8 bases align to TRBD2. V gave up 2 bases and J gave up 2 bases; unmatched junction bases: 19. Germline CDR1 reads PRHDT; CDR2 reads FYEKMQ (reference sequence). The CDR3 runs 21 residues. The CDR3 DNA sequence: TGTGCCAGCAGCTTACATTTCGGGGATCTGGAAACTAGCGGAAACACCGGGGAGCTGTTTTTT. As protein: CASSLHFGDLETSGNTGELFF. Variable domain in full (rest from reference TRBV13 and TRBJ2-2): AAGVIQSPRHLIKEKRETATLKCYPIPRHDTVYWYQQGPGQDPQFLISFYEKMQSDKGSIPDRFSAQQFSDYHSELNMSSLELGDSALYFCASSLHFGDLETSGNTGELFFGEGSRLTVL.

The chain uses TRBV29-1 and TRBJ2-5, with D unclear. V was pared by 1 base and J by 7 bases, with 10 bases between. Per the germline V gene, CDR1 is SQVTM and CDR2 is ANQGSEA. The CDR3 sequence is 12 residues long. CDR3 amino acids: CSVEARAATQYF. CDR3 in DNA: TGCAGCGTTGAAGCTAGAGCTGCGACCCAGTACTTC.

The chain has TRBV6-1 and TRBJ2-3; 7 bases fit TRBD2. Per the germline V gene, CDR1 is MNHNS and CDR2 is SASEGT. The J segment lost 2 bases and the V segment lost 1 base, leaving 3 bases of the junction unmatched. This CDR3 has 15 amino acids. CDR3 loop: CASSEVAGTTDTQYF. In DNA form, the CDR3 reads TGTGCCAGCAGTGAAGTAGCGGGCACCACAGATACGCAGTATTTT.

This clone was detected once. The J gene is TRBJ2-5, the V gene TRBV15; D gene ambiguous. This CDR3 is built from 13 residues. V dropped 5 bases and J dropped 3 bases, with 10 bases sitting between them. The V gene's germline CDR1 is LNHNV and CDR2 YYDKDF (reference sequence). The CDR3 nucleotides are TGTGCCACCAGCCAAATGGAAGAAGAGACCCAGTACTTC. This translates into CATSQMEEETQYF.

This sequence joins TRBV18 and TRBJ2-3, with 9 bases lining up with TRBD2. V trimming: 4 bases; J trimming: 0 bases; junction bases outside the gene matches: 8. The CDR3 is 17 residues long. CDR1 is KGHSH and CDR2 is LQKENI in the germline V gene. The CDR3 loop is CASSHSGRELSTDTQYF. DNA of the CDR3: TGTGCCAGCTCACATAGCGGGAGAGAGTTAAGCACAGATACGCAGTATTTT.

The J gene is TRBJ1-4, the V gene TRBV18; D is unclear. The V and J ends lost 0 bases and 6 bases respectively, with 20 bases between them. The CDR3 is 18 amino acids. Per germline, CDR1 KGHSH and CDR2 LQKENI. CDR3 nucleotides: TGTGCCAGCTCACCACCATCTGGCCAGCGACGCCGCGATGAAAAACTGTTTTTT. The encoded protein is CASSPPSGQRRRDEKLFF.

The chain combines TRBV19 with TRBJ2-7, with D uncertain. Germline assignment: CDR1 LNHDA and CDR2 SQIVND (reference sequence). V was cut by 6 bases and J by 3 bases, with 9 bases left in between. The length of the CDR3 is 12 residues. The CDR3 nucleotides are TGTGCCAGTAGACAAGACGGCTACGAGCAGTACTTC. Translating gives CASRQDGYEQYF.

The chain couples TRBV9 to TRBJ2-1, with 8 bases matching TRBD2. V dropped 3 bases and J dropped 8; count of bases not matched to a gene: 10. Germline V gives CDR1 SGDLS, CDR2 YYNGEE. The CDR3 is 15 residues long. The CDR3 bases are TGTGCCAGCAGCGGAGACGGGAGGGCCATAGATGAGCAGTTCTTC. This encodes CASSGDGRAIDEQFF. Drawing the rest from reference TRBV9 and TRBJ2-1, the complete variable domain is DSGVTQTPKHLITATGQRVTLRCSPRSGDLSVYWYQQSLDQGLQFLIQYYNGEERAKGNILERFSAQQFPDLHSELNLSSLELGDSALYFCASSGDGRAIDEQFFGPGTRLTVL.

The chain combines TRBV27 with TRBJ1-1; TRBD1 matches at 9 bases. This CDR3 has 11 residues. The V and J ends lost 9 bases and 10 bases, in that order; junction bases with no gene match: 6. Germline V gives CDR1 MNHEY, CDR2 SMNVEV (reference sequence). The CDR3 sequence is CASRTGVVAFF. The DNA for the CDR3 is TGTGCCAGTCGGACAGGGGTGGTAGCTTTCTTT.

V gene TRBV2 combines with J gene TRBJ1-1; D unclear. The CDR3 covers 13 residues. The V end lost 5 bases, the J end lost 1 base, and 8 bases lay between the germline ends. Germline V gene data show CDR1 as SNHLY and CDR2 as FYNNEI. CDR3: CASSLGENTEAFF. The CDR3 coding sequence is TGTGCCAGCAGTCTAGGCGAGAACACTGAAGCTTTCTTT.

The genes are TRBV5-1 and TRBJ2-7; the D is unclear. This CDR3 has 14 amino acids. Germline V lookup: CDR1 SGHRS, CDR2 YFSETQ. The V end lost 0 bases, the J end lost 0 bases, and 7 bases lay between the germline ends. CDR3 in DNA: TGCGCCAGCAGCTTGGAGGTCAGCTCCTACGAGCAGTACTTC. This translates into CASSLEVSSYEQYF.

V and J are TRBV7-9 and TRBJ2-7; D perhaps matches TRBD2 (5 bases). V lost 4 bases to trimming and J lost 3 bases, with 16 bases between them. This CDR3 has 15 amino acids. Per germline, CDR1 SEHNR and CDR2 FQNEAQ (reference sequence). The CDR3 is CASSSPRLAGYEQYF. The CDR3 bases are TGTGCCAGCAGCTCGCCCCGGCTAGCTGGCTACGAGCAGTACTTC.

V usage is TRBV9 and J usage is TRBJ2-1; TRBD2 is a possible D gene (5 bases). CDR1 is SGDLS, CDR2 YYNGEE, per germline. This CDR3 is 12 amino acids long. V was trimmed by 0 bases and J by 8 bases, leaving 6 bases between them. The CDR3 region is CASSVEEDEQFF. The CDR3 DNA follows: TGTGCCAGCAGCGTAGAGGAGGATGAGCAGTTCTTC.

The chain couples TRBV5-1 to TRBJ2-7; D assignment may be TRBD1 or TRBD2 (5 bases each). Germline V lookup: CDR1 SGHRS, CDR2 YFSETQ. V was cut by 2 bases and J by 3 bases, with 12 bases left in between. This CDR3 region has 14 residues. CDR3 in amino acids: CASSLRGAGYEQYF. In nucleotides, the CDR3 is TGCGCCAGCAGCTTAAGGGGAGCCGGCTACGAGCAGTACTTC. The variable domain in full, with the rest retrieved from reference TRBV5-1 and TRBJ2-7, is KAGVTQTPRYLIKTRGQQVTLSCSPISGHRSVSWYQQTPGQGLQFLFEYFSETQRNKGNFPGRFSGRQFSNSRSEMNVSTLELGDSALYLCASSLRGAGYEQYFGPGTRLTVT.

The chain couples TRBV7-9 to TRBJ2-7; possible D gene TRBD2, 5 bases. V dropped 2 bases and J dropped 3 bases, with 20 bases sitting between them. CDR1 is SEHNR, CDR2 FQNEAQ, per germline (reference sequence). This CDR3 spans 17 amino acids. The CDR3 protein is CASSLKEGLVGYYEQYF. The CDR3 region has the DNA TGTGCCAGCAGCTTAAAGGAAGGACTCGTCGGGTACTACGAGCAGTACTTC.

The V gene is TRBV28, the J gene TRBJ1-5; TRBD1 might be the D (6 bases). The germline gives CDR1 MDHEN, CDR2 SYDVKM. The V gene lost 5 bases and the J gene lost 3 bases, with 11 bases spanning the gap. The CDR3 consists of 14 residues. CDR3 in DNA: TGTGCCAGCAGTCCAGGACAGTACAATCAGCCCCAGCATTTT. As protein: CASSPGQYNQPQHF.

For this clone: Different DNA sequences within this sample yield the same CDR3. The chain is built from TRBV9 and TRBJ2-1; 10 bases map to TRBD2. J gave up 0 bases and V 3 bases, and 12 bases lay outside the gene matches. The CDR3 length is 19 residues. Per the germline V gene, CDR1 is SGDLS and CDR2 is YYNGEE. CDR3 sequence reads: CASSAAGGTSGNSYNEQFF. CDR3 in DNA: TGTGCCAGCAGCGCCGCGGGTGGAACTAGCGGGAACTCCTACAATGAGCAGTTCTTC.

V gene TRBV13 combines with J gene TRBJ2-7; 9 positions match TRBD2. Germline trimming cut 6 bases from V and 0 bases from J; bases unmatched to any gene: 12. Per the germline V gene, CDR1 is PRHDT and CDR2 is FYEKMQ (reference sequence). This CDR3 is built from 17 residues. The CDR3 DNA reads TGTGCCAGCAGGACATATAGCGCGGGAGGGCCCTCCTACGAGCAGTACTTC. Its translation is CASRTYSAGGPSYEQYF.

In its sample, this clone is medium-sized. Other nucleotide sequences from this sample produce the same CDR3. This rearrangement joins TRBV28 to TRBJ2-7; perhaps TRBD2 as D (5 bases). This CDR3 is 12 amino acids long. Germline assignment: CDR1 MDHEN and CDR2 SYDVKM. V was pared by 6 bases and J by 4 bases, with 10 bases between. CDR3 coding DNA: TGTGCCAGCAGCCGGACTGATTACGAGCAGTACTTC. The encoded protein is CASSRTDYEQYF.

The chain is built from TRBV15 and TRBJ2-7; 8 positions agree with TRBD1. The V gene end was trimmed by 0 bases and the J gene end by 2 bases; junction bases not matched to a gene: 3. The CDR3 contains 15 residues. Germline V CDR1 and CDR2: LNHNV, YYDKDF (reference sequence). For the CDR3, the DNA is TGTGCCACCAGCAGAGACCGGGACAGGCCCTACGAGCAGTACTTC. Translated, it gives CATSRDRDRPYEQYF. Combining the CDR3 with reference TRBV15 and TRBJ2-7 gives the whole variable domain DAMVIQNPRYQVTQFGKPVTLSCSQTLNHNVMYWYQQKSSQAPKLLFHYYDKDFNNEADTPDNFQSRRPNTSFCFLDIRSPGLGDTAMYLCATSRDRDRPYEQYFGPGTRLTVT.